This T cell receptor (beta chain) appears in the sequencing data of a study of cytomegalovirus exposure and HLA in healthy donors. Notes on the study in general: Earlier analysis looked at TCR beta V segments, and most were productive about 90% or about 30% of the time.

A word on this clone: The antigen is not known.

Trimming removed 1 base from V and 6 bases from J, with 11 bases in between. The CDR3 spans 14 residues. CDR1 and CDR2 from the germline V gene are SGHNT and YYREEE (reference sequence). PCR used 60 Vbeta primers and 13 Jbeta primers. Repertoires were generated with immunoSEQ multiplex PCR, while TCRdb's copy carries only in-frame clones and drops some. The sample yields some 170,000 clones, about four fifths seen once. The TCR originated in a young man in good health and CMV-seronegative. Specimen: PBMCs. The chain couples TRBV5-4 to TRBJ1-3; tentatively, D is TRBD1 (5 bases). This CDR3 reads CASSLWSRVNTIYF. For the CDR3, the DNA is TGTGCCAGCAGCTTGTGGTCCAGGGTAAACACCATATATTTT.